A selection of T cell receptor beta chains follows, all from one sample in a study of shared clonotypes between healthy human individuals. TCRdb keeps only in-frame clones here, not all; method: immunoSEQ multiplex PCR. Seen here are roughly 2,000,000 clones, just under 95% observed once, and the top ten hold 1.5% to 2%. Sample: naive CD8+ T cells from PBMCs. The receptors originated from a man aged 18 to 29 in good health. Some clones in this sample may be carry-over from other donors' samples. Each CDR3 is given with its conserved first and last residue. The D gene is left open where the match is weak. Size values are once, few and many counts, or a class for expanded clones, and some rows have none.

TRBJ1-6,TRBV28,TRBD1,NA,TGTGCCAGCAGTTTACAAACAGGGGGTAATTCACCCCTCCACTTT,CASSLQTGGNSPLHF
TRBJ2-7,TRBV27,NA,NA,TGTGCCAGTGGACTAAAGACGTCAGCCTACGAGCAGTACTTC,CASGLKTSAYEQYF
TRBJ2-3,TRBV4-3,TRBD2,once,TGCGCCAGCAGCCAAGGGGCTAGCGGGAGTCATTCAGTAGGCACAGATACGCAGTATTTT,CASSQGASGSHSVGTDTQYF
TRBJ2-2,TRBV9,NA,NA,TGTGCCAGCAGCGGGGGGGGCCCCACCGGGGAGCTGTTTTTT,CASSGGGPTGELFF
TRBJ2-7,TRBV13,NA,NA,TGTGCCAGCAGCTTGCGCGGCTACGAGCAGTACTTC,CASSLRGYEQYF
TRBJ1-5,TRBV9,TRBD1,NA,TGTGCCAGCAGCCCAGAGCCTGGGGCGACAGGGGTAAATCAGCCCCAGCATTTT,CASSPEPGATGVNQPQHF
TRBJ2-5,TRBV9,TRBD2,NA,TGTGCCAGCAGCGCGTACATAGCGGGAGGCGAGACCCAGTACTTC,CASSAYIAGGETQYF
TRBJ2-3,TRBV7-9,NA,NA,TGTGCCAGCAGCCTAATACCTGGCACAGATACGCAGTATTTT,CASSLIPGTDTQYF
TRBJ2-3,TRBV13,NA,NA,TGTGCCAGCAGCTTAAGAGGGGCTAGCAGGGATACGCAGTATTTT,CASSLRGASRDTQYF
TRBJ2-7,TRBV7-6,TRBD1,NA,TGTGCCAGCAGCTACAGACAGGGTTCGGGGGAGCAGTACTTC,CASSYRQGSGEQYF
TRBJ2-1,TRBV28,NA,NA,TGTGCCAGCAGCATTACTAGCACTACGAAGCAGTTCTTC,CASSITSTTKQFF
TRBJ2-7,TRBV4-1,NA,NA,TGCGCCAGCAGCCACTTCCGGGGCCCACGAGCACACGAGCAGTACTTC,CASSHFRGPRAHEQYF
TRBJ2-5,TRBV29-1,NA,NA,TGCAGCGTGTACATCGGGTGGGATACCCAGTACTTC,CSVYIGWDTQYF
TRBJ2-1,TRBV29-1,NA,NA,TGCAGCGTTGCGGGCGGGAATAATGAGCAGTTCTTC,CSVAGGNNEQFF
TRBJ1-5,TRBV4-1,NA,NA,TGCGCCAGTTCTACCGGGGGGGCCGGGGCGCTGAATCAGCCCCAGCATTTT,CASSTGGAGALNQPQHF
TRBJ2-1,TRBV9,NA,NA,TGTGCCAGCAGCGTAGAAGGGGACCCCTACAATGAGCAGTTCTTC,CASSVEGDPYNEQFF
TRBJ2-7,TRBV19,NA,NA,TGTGCCAGTAGTATTACTTCGGGGACACGAACCTACGAGCAGTACTTC,CASSITSGTRTYEQYF
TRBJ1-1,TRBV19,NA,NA,TGTGCCAGTAGTATAGGACGGACCTTGAACACTGAAGCTTTCTTT,CASSIGRTLNTEAFF
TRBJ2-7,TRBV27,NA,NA,TGTGCCAGCAGTATCCGGGACGGGGGCTACGAGCAGTACTTC,CASSIRDGGYEQYF
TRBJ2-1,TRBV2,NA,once,TGTGCCAGCAGTGAAGCCCTCGCGGGCCGTTCCTACAATGAGCAGTTCTTC,CASSEALAGRSYNEQFF
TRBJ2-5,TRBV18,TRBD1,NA,TGTGCCAGCTCACCCGGACAGGTTAAGTACCAAGAGACCCAGTACTTC,CASSPGQVKYQETQYF
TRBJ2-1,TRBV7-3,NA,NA,TGTGCCAGCAGCCCCGGGACTTTGCCTTACAATGAGCAGTTCTTC,CASSPGTLPYNEQFF
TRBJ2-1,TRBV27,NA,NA,TGTGCCAGCTGCAGAACGGCATACAATGAGCAGTTCTTC,CASCRTAYNEQFF
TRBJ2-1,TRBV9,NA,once,TGTGCCAGCAGCCCCTCTCTGGGTTGGGAGCAGTTCTTC,CASSPSLGWEQFF
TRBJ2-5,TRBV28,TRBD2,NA,TGTGCCAGCAGTCCGATGACTAGCGGGAGGACTCTCGAGATAGAGACCCAGTACTTC,CASSPMTSGRTLEIETQYF
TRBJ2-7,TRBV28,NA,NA,TGTGCCAGCACAACCGGAGAGGGTAGACAGTACTTC,CASTTGEGRQYF
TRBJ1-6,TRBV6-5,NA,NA,TGTGCCAGCAGTTATCAACTACGGCGCCTCCACTTT,CASSYQLRRLHF
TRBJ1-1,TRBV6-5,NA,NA,TGTGCCAGCAGTTCGACAGGAAGAATAACTGAAGCTTTCTTT,CASSSTGRITEAFF
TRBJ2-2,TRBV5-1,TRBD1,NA,TGCGCCACCCAGGACAGGCCAAACACCGGGGAGCTGTTTTTT,CATQDRPNTGELFF
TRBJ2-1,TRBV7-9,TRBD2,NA,TGTGCCAGCAGCCAACTAGCGGGAGGGGCCTCTGAGCAGTTCTTC,CASSQLAGGASEQFF
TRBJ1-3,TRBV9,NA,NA,TGTGCCAGCAGCCTGGGAGGGGAGGCTGGAAACACCATATATTTT,CASSLGGEAGNTIYF
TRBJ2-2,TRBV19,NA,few,TGTGCCAGTAGTACCTTTTGGCGTGACACCGGGGAGCTGTTTTTT,CASSTFWRDTGELFF
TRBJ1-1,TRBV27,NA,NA,TGTGCCAGCAGGGTTAACGGGGAGGACACTGAAGCTTTCTTT,CASRVNGEDTEAFF
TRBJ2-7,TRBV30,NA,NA,TGTGCCTGGGATCTGGGGGACTCAACCTACGAGCAGTACTTC,CAWDLGDSTYEQYF
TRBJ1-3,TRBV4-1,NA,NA,TGCGCCAGCAGCCAAGACATAATAGGTGGGGAGGATGGAAACACCATATATTTT,CASSQDIIGGEDGNTIYF
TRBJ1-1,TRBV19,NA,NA,TGTGCCAGTAGTATAGATTTTCCCGGACAGAACACTGAAGCTTTCTTT,CASSIDFPGQNTEAFF
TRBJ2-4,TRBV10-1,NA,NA,TGCGCCAGCAGCTCCGGGACAAGTAAGAAGGACATTCAGTACTTC,CASSSGTSKKDIQYF
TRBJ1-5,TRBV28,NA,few,TGTGCCAGCAGTATCAGGGGCGGTCAGCCCCAGCATTTT,CASSIRGGQPQHF
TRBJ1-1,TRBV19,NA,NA,TGTGCCAGTAGTATAAGTAGGGGGAACACTGAAGCTTTCTTT,CASSISRGNTEAFF
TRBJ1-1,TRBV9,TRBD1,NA,TGTGCCAGCAGCTTACAGGGGACTGAAGCTTTCTTT,CASSLQGTEAFF
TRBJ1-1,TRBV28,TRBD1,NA,TGTGCCACCAGGGGGACGGGCACTGAAGCTTTCTTT,CATRGTGTEAFF
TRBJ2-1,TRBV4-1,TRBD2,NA,TGCGCCAGCAGCCTCCCAGAATCGGGAGCGCGGGAGGAGAGGGGGAATGAGCAGTTCTTC,CASSLPESGAREERGNEQFF
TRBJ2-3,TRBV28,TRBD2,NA,TGTGCCAGCAGTCCACTAGCGGGAGTTGTCGCCACAGATACGCAGTATTTT,CASSPLAGVVATDTQYF
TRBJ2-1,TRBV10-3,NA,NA,TGTGCCATCAGCCCCACTCACAATGAGCAGTTCTTC,CAISPTHNEQFF
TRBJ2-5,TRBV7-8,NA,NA,TGTGCCAGCAGCCTCGAGGGAGGCCAAGAGACCCAGTACTTC,CASSLEGGQETQYF
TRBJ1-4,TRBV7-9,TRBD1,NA,TGTGCCAGCAGCTTAACAGGGGCTAATGAAAAACTGTTTTTT,CASSLTGANEKLFF
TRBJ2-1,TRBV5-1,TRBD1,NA,TGCGCCAGCAGCTTGCCTTGGGACAGTGGAAATGAGCAGTTCTTC,CASSLPWDSGNEQFF
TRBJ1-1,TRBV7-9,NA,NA,TGTGCCAGCAGCCCGAAGGTGATGCCAGGGCGGAGGAACACTGAAGCTTTCTTT,CASSPKVMPGRRNTEAFF
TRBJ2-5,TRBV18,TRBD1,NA,TGTGCCAGCTCACCCGAGGGACAGCGACAAGAGACCCAGTACTTC,CASSPEGQRQETQYF
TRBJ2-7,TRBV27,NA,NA,TGTGCCAGCAGTTTCGGGACACTTACTGGCGAGCAGTACTTC,CASSFGTLTGEQYF
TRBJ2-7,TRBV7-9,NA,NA,TGTGCCAGCAGCTTAGGACTTCTCTACGAGCAGTACTTC,CASSLGLLYEQYF
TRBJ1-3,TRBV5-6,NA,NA,TGTGCCAGCAGCTTGGTAGGGTCTGGAAACACCATATATTTT,CASSLVGSGNTIYF
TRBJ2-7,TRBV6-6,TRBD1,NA,TGTGCCAGCAGTGCCGGGACAGGGAGCGAGCAGTACTTC,CASSAGTGSEQYF
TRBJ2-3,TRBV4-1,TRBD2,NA,TGCGCCAGCAGCCAAGGACTAGCGGGAGGGGAGGGAGATACGCAGTATTTT,CASSQGLAGGEGDTQYF
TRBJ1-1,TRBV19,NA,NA,TGTGCCTGCGGTTCGGGGGGCTCTGAAGCTTTCTTT,CACGSGGSEAFF